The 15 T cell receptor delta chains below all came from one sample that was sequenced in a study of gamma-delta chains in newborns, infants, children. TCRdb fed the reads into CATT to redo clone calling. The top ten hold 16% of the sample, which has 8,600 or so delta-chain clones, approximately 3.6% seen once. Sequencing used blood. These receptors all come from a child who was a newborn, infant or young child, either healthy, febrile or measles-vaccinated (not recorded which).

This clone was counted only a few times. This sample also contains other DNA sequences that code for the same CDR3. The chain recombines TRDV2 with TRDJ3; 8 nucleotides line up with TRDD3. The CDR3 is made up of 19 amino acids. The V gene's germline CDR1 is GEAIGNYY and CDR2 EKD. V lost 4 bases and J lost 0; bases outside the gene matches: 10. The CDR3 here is CACDTVGDQFSWDTRQMFF. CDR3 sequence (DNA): TGTGCCTGTGATACCGTGGGGGATCAATTCTCCTGGGACACCCGACAGATGTTTTTC.

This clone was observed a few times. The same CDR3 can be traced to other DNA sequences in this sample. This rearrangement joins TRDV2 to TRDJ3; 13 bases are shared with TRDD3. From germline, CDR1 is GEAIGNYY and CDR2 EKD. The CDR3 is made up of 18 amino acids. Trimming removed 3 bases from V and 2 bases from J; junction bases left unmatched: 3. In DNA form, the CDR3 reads TGTGCCTGTGACCATACTGGGGGATACGCCTGGGACACCCGACAGATGTTTTTC. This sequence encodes CACDHTGGYAWDTRQMFF.

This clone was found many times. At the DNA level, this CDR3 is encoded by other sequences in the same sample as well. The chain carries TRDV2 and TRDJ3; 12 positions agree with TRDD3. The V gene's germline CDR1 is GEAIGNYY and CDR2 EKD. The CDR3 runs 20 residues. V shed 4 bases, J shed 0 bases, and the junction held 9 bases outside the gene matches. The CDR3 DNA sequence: TGTGCCTGTGATCCTGTACTGGGGGATACCAGCTCCTGGGACACCCGACAGATGTTTTTC. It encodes CACDPVLGDTSSWDTRQMFF.

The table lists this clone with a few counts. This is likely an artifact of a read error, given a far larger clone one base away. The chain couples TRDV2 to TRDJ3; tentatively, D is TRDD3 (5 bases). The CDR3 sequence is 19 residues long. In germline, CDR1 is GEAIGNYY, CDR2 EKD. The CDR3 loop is CACDTAGVFSSWDARQMFF. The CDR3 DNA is TGTGCCTGTGACACCGCGGGGGTCTTCAGCTCCTGGGACGCCCGACAGATGTTTTTC.

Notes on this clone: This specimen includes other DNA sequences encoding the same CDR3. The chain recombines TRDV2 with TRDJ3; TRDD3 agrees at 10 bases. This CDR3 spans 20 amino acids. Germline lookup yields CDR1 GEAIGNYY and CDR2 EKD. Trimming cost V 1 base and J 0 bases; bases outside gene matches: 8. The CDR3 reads CACDTTGGYGSSWDTRQMFF. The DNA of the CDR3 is TGTGCCTGTGACACTACCGGGGGATACGGAAGCTCCTGGGACACCCGACAGATGTTTTTC.

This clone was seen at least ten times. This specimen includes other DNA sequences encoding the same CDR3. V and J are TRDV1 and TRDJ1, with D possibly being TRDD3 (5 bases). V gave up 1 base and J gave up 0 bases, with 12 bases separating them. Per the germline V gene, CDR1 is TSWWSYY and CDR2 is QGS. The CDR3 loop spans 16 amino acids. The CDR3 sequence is CALGERNEGYTDKLIF. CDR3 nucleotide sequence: TGTGCTCTTGGGGAACGAAACGAGGGATACACCGATAAACTCATCTTT.

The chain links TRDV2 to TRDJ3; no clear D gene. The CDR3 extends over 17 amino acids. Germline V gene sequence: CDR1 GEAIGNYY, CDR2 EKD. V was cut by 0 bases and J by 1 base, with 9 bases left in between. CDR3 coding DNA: TGTGCCTGTGACACCGTGACGCGGTCCTGGGACACCCGACAGATGTTTTTC. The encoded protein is CACDTVTRSWDTRQMFF.

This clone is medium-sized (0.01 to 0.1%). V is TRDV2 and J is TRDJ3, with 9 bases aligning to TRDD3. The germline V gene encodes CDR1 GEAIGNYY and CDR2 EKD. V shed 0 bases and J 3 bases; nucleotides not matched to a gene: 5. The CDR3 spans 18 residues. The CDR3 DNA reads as TGTGCCTGTGACACCGTAAGTGGGGGATACTGGGACACCCGACAGATGTTTTTC. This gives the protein CACDTVSGGYWDTRQMFF.

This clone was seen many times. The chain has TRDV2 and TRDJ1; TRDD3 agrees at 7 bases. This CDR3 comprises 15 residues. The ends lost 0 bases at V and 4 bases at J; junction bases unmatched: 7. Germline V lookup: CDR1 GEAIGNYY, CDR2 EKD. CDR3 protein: CACDTLGAPGDKLIF. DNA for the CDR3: TGTGCCTGTGACACCCTGGGGGCCCCGGGCGATAAACTCATCTTT.

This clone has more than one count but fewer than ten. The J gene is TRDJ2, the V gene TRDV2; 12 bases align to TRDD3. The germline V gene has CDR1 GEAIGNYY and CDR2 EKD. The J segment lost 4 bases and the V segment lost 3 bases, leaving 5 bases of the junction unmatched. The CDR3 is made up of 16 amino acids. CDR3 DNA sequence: TGTGCCTGTGACGCCTGGGGGATACGGGGGACAGCACAACTCTTCTTT. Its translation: CACDAWGIRGTAQLFF.

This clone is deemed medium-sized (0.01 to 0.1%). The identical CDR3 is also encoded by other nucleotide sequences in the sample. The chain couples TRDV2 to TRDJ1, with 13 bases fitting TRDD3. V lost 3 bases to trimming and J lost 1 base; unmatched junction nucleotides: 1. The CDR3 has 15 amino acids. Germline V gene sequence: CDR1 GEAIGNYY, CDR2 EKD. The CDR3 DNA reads TGTGCCTGTGACTACTGGGGGATACGCACCGATAAACTCATCTTT. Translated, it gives CACDYWGIRTDKLIF.

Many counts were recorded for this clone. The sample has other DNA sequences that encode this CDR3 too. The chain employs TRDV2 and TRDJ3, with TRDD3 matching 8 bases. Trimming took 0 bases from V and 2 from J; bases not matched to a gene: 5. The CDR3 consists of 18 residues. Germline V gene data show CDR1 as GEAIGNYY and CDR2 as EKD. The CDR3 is CACDTGGYGTWDTRQMFF. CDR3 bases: TGTGCCTGTGACACCGGGGGATATGGGACCTGGGACACCCGACAGATGTTTTTC.

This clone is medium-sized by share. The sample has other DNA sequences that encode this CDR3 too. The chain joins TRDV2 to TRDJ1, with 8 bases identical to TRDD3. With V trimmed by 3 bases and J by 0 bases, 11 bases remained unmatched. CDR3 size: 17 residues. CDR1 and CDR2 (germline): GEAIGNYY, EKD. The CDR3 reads CACDRTGGLIHTDKLIF. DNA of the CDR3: TGTGCCTGTGACCGTACTGGGGGTCTTATCCACACCGATAAACTCATCTTT.

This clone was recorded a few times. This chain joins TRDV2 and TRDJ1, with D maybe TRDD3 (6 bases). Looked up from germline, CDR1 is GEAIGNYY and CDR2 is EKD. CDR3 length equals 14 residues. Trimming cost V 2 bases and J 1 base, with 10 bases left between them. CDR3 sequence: CACDIWGPTDKLIF. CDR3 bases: TGTGCCTGTGACATCTGGGGACCCACCGATAAACTCATCTTT.

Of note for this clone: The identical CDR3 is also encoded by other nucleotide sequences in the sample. This CDR3 reads CACDILGDTRSWDTRQMFF. The CDR3 DNA is TGTGCCTGTGACATACTGGGGGATACGAGATCCTGGGACACCCGACAGATGTTTTTC. The chain joins TRDV2 to TRDJ3; 13 bases agree with TRDD3. Unmatched junction bases numbered 4, after V lost 2 bases and J lost 1 base. Germline loops: CDR1 GEAIGNYY, CDR2 EKD. The CDR3 is 19 amino acids.